These 25 T cell receptor beta chains share one sample of origin, sequenced in a study of cytomegalovirus exposure and HLA in healthy donors. The PCR contained 60 Vbeta and 13 Jbeta primers. Here immunoSEQ multiplex PCR was the method, and the copy in TCRdb shows in-frame clones only, minus some. The listing contains 80,000 to 100,000 clones. What was sequenced was PBMCs. These receptors were collected from a man aged 50 or older in good health and CMV-seronegative.

The chain recombines TRBV7-2 with TRBJ2-4; unclear D gene. Germline V gives CDR1 SGHTA, CDR2 FQGNSA. The CDR3 sequence is 14 residues long. The ends were cut back, 1 base at V and 0 bases at J, with 4 bases in the middle. CDR3 DNA sequence: TGTGCCAGCAGCTTAGAGCTAGCCAAAAACATTCAGTACTTC. Its translation: CASSLELAKNIQYF.

The chain employs TRBV14 and TRBJ1-6; TRBD1 might be the D (6 bases). From germline, CDR1 is SGHDN and CDR2 FVKESK. This CDR3 comprises 15 residues. V dropped 1 base and J dropped 9 bases, with 13 bases sitting between them. CDR3 in amino acids: CASSQVAGGGSPLHF. CDR3 DNA: TGTGCCAGCAGCCAAGTGGCGGGGGGCGGTTCACCCCTCCACTTT.

The chain is built from TRBV11-2 and TRBJ1-3; D gene ambiguous. This CDR3 comprises 16 residues. In germline, CDR1 is SGHAT, CDR2 FQNNGV. Trimming took 1 base from V and 4 from J, leaving 14 bases between them. The CDR3: CASSLAVAASGNTIYF. As DNA, the CDR3 is TGTGCCAGCAGCTTAGCAGTGGCGGCCTCCGGAAACACCATATATTTT. Variable domain in full (rest from reference TRBV11-2 and TRBJ1-3): EAGVAQSPRYKIIEKRQSVAFWCNPISGHATLYWYQQILGQGPKLLIQFQNNGVVDDSQLPKDRFSAERLKGVDSTLKIQPAKLEDSAVYLCASSLAVAASGNTIYFGEGSWLTVV.

This chain connects TRBV6-1 to TRBJ2-2; no firm D call. The CDR3 sequence is 14 residues long. The V gene's germline CDR1 is MNHNS and CDR2 SASEGT. Trimming left V 7 bases short and J 0 bases short, with 9 bases between. CDR3 nucleotides: TGTGCCAGCACCGCACAAGCGAACACCGGGGAGCTGTTTTTT. Amino acid sequence: CASTAQANTGELFF.

The J gene is TRBJ2-2, the V gene TRBV7-8; TRBD2 matches 7 bases. Germline CDR1 and CDR2: SGHVS and FQNEAQ. V was pared by 5 bases and J by 0 bases, with 6 bases of the junction left unmatched. The CDR3 covers 16 residues. CDR3 coding DNA: TGTGCCAGCAGCAGAGCGGGACTACCGAACACCGGGGAGCTGTTTTTT. It is translated as CASSRAGLPNTGELFF.

V is TRBV7-2 and J is TRBJ2-1; TRBD2 is a possible D gene (6 bases). Germline-derived CDR1 and CDR2 are SGHTA and FQGNSA. The CDR3 sequence is 11 residues long. V was cut by 5 bases and J by 10 bases, with 9 bases left in between. The CDR3: CASSLTSEQFF. The CDR3 bases are TGTGCCAGCAGCCTTACTAGCGAGCAGTTCTTC.

V gene TRBV10-3 combines with J gene TRBJ2-1; 9 nucleotides agree with TRBD2. The germline V gene has CDR1 ENHRY and CDR2 SYGVKD. Trimming cost V 4 bases and J 7 bases; bases outside gene matches: 8. This CDR3 contains 15 residues. CDR3 DNA sequence: TGTGCCATCAGTGTGGTGTCTAGCGGGGTGAATGAGCAGTTCTTC. It codes for CAISVVSSGVNEQFF.

The chain couples TRBV2 to TRBJ2-7; 7 bases fit TRBD1. The CDR3 consists of 13 residues. Germline V gene sequence: CDR1 SNHLY, CDR2 FYNNEI. With V trimmed by 8 bases and J by 3 bases, 7 bases remained unmatched. The DNA for the CDR3 is TGTGCCAGCGGACAGGTCCCCGACTACGAGCAGTACTTC. Encoded protein: CASGQVPDYEQYF.

The chain links TRBV29-1 to TRBJ2-3; 7 bases fit TRBD1. V trimming: 8 bases; J trimming: 1 base; junction bases outside the gene matches: 6. CDR1 and CDR2 (germline): SQVTM, ANQGSEA. The CDR3 is 13 residues long. The CDR3: CSTRQGGTDTQYF. In nucleotides, the CDR3 is TGCAGCACCAGACAGGGAGGCACAGATACGCAGTATTTT.

The V and J genes are TRBV6-1 and TRBJ1-2, with 7 bases aligning to TRBD1. CDR3 length equals 15 residues. Germline CDR1 reads MNHNS; CDR2 reads SASEGT. Losses at the gene ends were 5 bases for V and 6 bases for J; bases not matched to a gene: 12. DNA for the CDR3: TGTGCCAGCAGTCCCCTCCCACAGGGGTTGGATGGCTACACCTTC. It codes for CASSPLPQGLDGYTF.

The rearrangement joins TRBV9 to TRBJ1-4; maybe TRBD1 (5 bases). The germline V and J ends were trimmed by 0 bases and 6 bases, with 9 bases remaining between them. The germline CDR1 and CDR2 sequences are SGDLS and YYNGEE. The CDR3 extends over 14 amino acids. In DNA, the CDR3 is TGTGCCAGCAGCGTAGGGGCGACAGATGAAAAACTGTTTTTT. Its translation: CASSVGATDEKLFF.

The rearrangement uses TRBV10-2 and TRBJ1-1, with D possibly being TRBD1 (6 bases). Germline-derived CDR1 and CDR2 are WSHSY and SAAADI. The CDR3 has 15 residues. The V gene lost 6 bases and the J gene lost 0 bases, with 14 bases spanning the gap. Written as DNA, the CDR3 is TGCGCCAGCAGCCCCAGGGACAACATGAACACTGAAGCTTTCTTT. This sequence encodes CASSPRDNMNTEAFF.

V usage is TRBV29-1 and J usage is TRBJ2-1; D is possibly TRBD2 (6 bases). The CDR3 is 15 amino acids. V gave up 4 bases and J gave up 10 bases, with 23 bases separating them. The germline gives CDR1 SQVTM, CDR2 ANQGSEA. CDR3 bases: TGCAGCGTTGGAGGATCCGGGGGAGTCACAGTGGAGCAGTTCTTC. Residues: CSVGGSGGVTVEQFF.

The V gene is TRBV6-1, the J gene TRBJ1-1; D may be TRBD1 (5 bases). The ends were cut back, 4 bases at V and 4 bases at J, with 22 bases in the middle. The germline gives CDR1 MNHNS, CDR2 SASEGT. The CDR3 has 17 residues. CDR3 residues: CASSGSSGARWSTEAFF. DNA for the CDR3: TGTGCCAGCAGTGGGAGTAGTGGGGCCCGGTGGAGCACTGAAGCTTTCTTT.

This rearrangement joins TRBV2 to TRBJ2-1; a possible D gene is TRBD1 (6 bases). The V gene's germline CDR1 is SNHLY and CDR2 FYNNEI. There are 15 residues in the CDR3. V lost 6 bases, J lost 4 bases, and 16 bases lay in between. In DNA form, the CDR3 reads TGTGCCAGCAGGGTTAACACAGGGATATACAATGAGCAGTTCTTC. Translation: CASRVNTGIYNEQFF.

V is TRBV5-4 and J is TRBJ2-1, with TRBD2 matching over 13 bases. This CDR3 has 15 residues. Germline assignment: CDR1 SGHNT and CDR2 YYREEE (reference sequence). Trimming removed 3 bases from V and 8 bases from J; junction bases left unmatched: 5. This CDR3 reads CASSSLAGGLDEQFF. For the CDR3, the DNA is TGTGCCAGCAGCTCACTAGCGGGGGGGCTGGATGAGCAGTTCTTC.

The chain combines TRBV7-6 with TRBJ1-3, with 7 bases identical to TRBD1. V lost 5 bases to trimming and J lost 2 bases; unmatched junction nucleotides: 9. Germline CDR1 reads SGHVS; CDR2 reads FNYEAQ. The CDR3 covers 16 residues. The CDR3 here is CASSPYRQGPGNTIYF. The DNA for the CDR3 is TGTGCCAGCAGCCCCTACAGACAGGGACCTGGAAACACCATATATTTT.

About this clone itself: The sample has other DNA sequences that encode this CDR3 too. V usage is TRBV6-1 and J usage is TRBJ2-3, with D possibly matching TRBD1 (6 bases). Trimming shortened V by 5 bases and J by 2 bases, and 14 bases separated the two germline ends. In germline, CDR1 is MNHNS, CDR2 SASEGT. The CDR3 runs 15 residues. The CDR3 bases are TGTGCCAGCAGTTCAGGGGAGAGGTCCACAGATACGCAGTATTTT. Amino acid sequence: CASSSGERSTDTQYF.

The chain combines TRBV12-5 with TRBJ2-1, with D perhaps matching TRBD2 (7 bases). Germline V lookup: CDR1 LGHNT, CDR2 FRNRAP. Trimming shortened V by 5 bases and J by 2 bases, and 22 bases separated the two germline ends. The CDR3 extends over 18 amino acids. CDR3 nucleotide sequence: TGTGCTAGTGGTCCTACCTTTGTGGGGGGGCATACCTACAATGAGCAGTTCTTC. Its protein is CASGPTFVGGHTYNEQFF. The entire variable domain, with the rest obtained from reference TRBV12-5 and TRBJ2-1, is as follows: DARVTQTPRHKVTEMGQEVTMRCQPILGHNTVFWYRQTMMQGLELLAYFRNRAPLDDSGMPKDRFSAEMPDATLATLKIQPSEPRDSAVYFCASGPTFVGGHTYNEQFFGPGTRLTVL.

The chain recombines TRBV6-5 with TRBJ1-6, with D uncertain. The V end lost 9 bases, the J end lost 0 bases, and 12 bases lay between the germline ends. The CDR3 covers 15 residues. CDR1 and CDR2 from the germline V gene are MNHEY and SVGAGI. CDR3 sequence: CASTPGFSYNSPLHF. The CDR3 DNA reads as TGTGCCAGTACACCGGGGTTCTCCTATAATTCACCCCTCCACTTT.

This chain connects TRBV27 to TRBJ2-7, with D possibly being TRBD1 (6 bases). V was cut by 2 bases and J by 2 bases, with 10 bases left in between. The CDR3 extends over 14 amino acids. CDR1 is MNHEY, CDR2 SMNVEV, per germline (reference sequence). This chain's CDR3 is CASSLGTGPYEQYF. DNA of the CDR3: TGTGCCAGCAGTTTAGGAACAGGGCCCTACGAGCAGTACTTC.

J is TRBJ1-1 and V is TRBV9; 8 positions agree with TRBD1. The CDR3 has 14 residues. Germline V lookup: CDR1 SGDLS, CDR2 YYNGEE. The junction had 5 bases not matched to a gene; V was cut back by 4 bases and J by 3 bases. The CDR3 DNA reads TGTGCCAGCAGCCAGGGGACAGGTTACACTGAAGCTTTCTTT. Protein: CASSQGTGYTEAFF.

The J gene is TRBJ2-5, the V gene TRBV7-9; D may be TRBD1 (5 bases). The DNA end lines up better with TRBJ2-7; the J call may be wrong. The CDR3 contains 14 residues. Per the germline V gene, CDR1 is SEHNR and CDR2 is FQNEAQ (reference sequence). The DNA of the CDR3 is TGTGCCAGCAGAGTCGACAGAGGAAACCACGAGCAGTACTTC. Translation gives CASRVDRGNHEQYF.

The chain recombines TRBV7-2 with TRBJ1-5; possibly TRBD1 for D (6 bases). CDR1 and CDR2 (germline): SGHTA, FQGNSA. CDR3 length: 16 residues. Between the trimmed V and J ends, which lost 1 base and 2 bases, there was a span of 12 bases. The CDR3 protein is CASSLGSDRRNQPQHF. For the CDR3, the DNA is TGTGCCAGCAGCTTAGGTTCGGACAGACGCAATCAGCCCCAGCATTTT.

The chain employs TRBV2 and TRBJ1-6, with D unresolved. CDR1 is SNHLY and CDR2 is FYNNEI in the germline V gene. The length of the CDR3 is 12 residues. The V and J ends lost 7 bases and 8 bases respectively, with 9 bases between them. In nucleotides, the CDR3 is TGTGCCAGCACGGTCGTCCATTCACCCCTCCACTTT. It is translated as CASTVVHSPLHF.